These 25 T cell receptor beta chains originate from one sample sequenced in a study of blood T cell repertoires in COVID-19. Generated by immunoSEQ multiplex PCR, the TCRdb table keeps only in-frame clones and is missing some. Of approximately 210,000 clones detected, approximately 80% appear once; the ten largest clones hold approximately 16%. The sequenced material came from PBMCs or T cells enriched from blood (not recorded which). The receptor set was obtained from a man aged 35-49 years who had recovered from COVID-19.

This chain connects TRBV7-3 to TRBJ2-5; the D gene is possibly TRBD2 (6 bases). From germline, CDR1 is SGHTA and CDR2 FQGTGA. Trimming stripped 1 base from V and 5 bases from J, with 17 bases between. The CDR3 runs 16 residues. The CDR3 nucleotides are TGTGCCAGCAGCTTAATGCCGCGGGGACTTGGGGAGACCCAGTACTTC. Its translation is CASSLMPRGLGETQYF.

This clone was seen a handful of times. This chain joins TRBV24-1 and TRBJ1-2; no definite D call. The ends were cut back, 2 bases at V and 3 bases at J, with 15 bases in the middle. This CDR3 contains 16 residues. Germline CDR1 reads KGHDR; CDR2 reads SFDVKD. The CDR3 DNA sequence: TGTGCCACCAGTGATTCCCCGGGAGGGCCCGACTATGGCTACACCTTC. This gives the protein CATSDSPGGPDYGYTF.

The chain is built from TRBV11-2 and TRBJ1-5, with 7 nucleotides matching TRBD1. In germline, CDR1 is SGHAT, CDR2 FQNNGV. J was trimmed by 9 bases and V by 5 bases; bases with no gene match: 10. CDR3 length: 14 amino acids. CDR3 protein: CASSQSTGLRPQHF. DNA of the CDR3: TGTGCCAGCAGCCAATCGACAGGGCTGCGGCCCCAGCATTTT.

The rearrangement uses TRBV10-1 and TRBJ1-6, with 7 bases aligning to TRBD1. After removal of 7 bases from V and 10 bases from J, the junction contained 7 bases not matched to a gene. Germline lookup yields CDR1 WNHNN and CDR2 SYGVQD (reference sequence). The CDR3 sequence is 13 residues long. The CDR3 DNA reads as TGCGCCAGCAAGGGGGCGGAACTCTCACCCCTCCACTTT. Its translation is CASKGAELSPLHF.

This clone has just one count. This sequence joins TRBV7-3 and TRBJ2-1, with D uncertain. CDR1 and CDR2 from the germline V gene are SGHTA and FQGTGA. Trimming took 3 bases from V and 8 from J, leaving 11 bases between them. This CDR3 has 13 amino acids. CDR3 nucleotide sequence: TGTGCCAGCAGCTTGAGGAGTACGGATGAGCAGTTCTTC. It codes for CASSLRSTDEQFF.

The chain is built from TRBV2 and TRBJ1-4, with 8 bases identical to TRBD1. This CDR3 has 14 amino acids. Germline V gene sequence: CDR1 SNHLY, CDR2 FYNNEI. J lost 10 bases, V lost 7 bases, and 11 bases had no gene match. CDR3 sequence reads: CASTTDRGRGKLFF. CDR3 DNA: TGTGCCAGCACCACAGACAGGGGTCGGGGAAAACTGTTTTTT.

The V gene is TRBV5-4, the J gene TRBJ1-1, with a tentative D call TRBD1 (5 bases). V was shortened by 4 bases and J by 1 base, with 17 bases between the two germline ends. CDR3 length: 16 amino acids. Germline loops: CDR1 SGHNT, CDR2 YYREEE (reference sequence). CDR3 amino acids: CASSRMLGRGNTEAFF. CDR3 DNA: TGTGCCAGCAGCCGGATGTTAGGGAGGGGGAACACTGAAGCTTTCTTT.

This clone has just a few counts. V gene TRBV6-5 combines with J gene TRBJ1-6; D possibly corresponds to TRBD1 (5 bases). CDR1 and CDR2 (germline): MNHEY, SVGAGI. With 7 bases removed from V and 8 bases from J, the gap between germline ends came to 15 bases. The CDR3 is 14 residues long. The CDR3 sequence: CASTSQGEHSPLHF. CDR3 coding DNA: TGTGCCAGCACCAGTCAAGGGGAACATTCACCCCTCCACTTT.

V and J are TRBV5-6 and TRBJ1-1; 9 nucleotides align to TRBD1. CDR1 is SGHDT, CDR2 YYEEEE, per germline. There are 17 residues in the CDR3. J gave up 6 bases and V 4 bases, and 16 bases lay outside the gene matches. DNA of the CDR3: TGTGCCAGCAGCACCACGAAACAGGGGGCGGTTTTCTCTGAAGCTTTCTTT. It encodes CASSTTKQGAVFSEAFF. The full variable domain, in which reference TRBV5-6 and TRBJ1-1 provide the parts outside the CDR3, is DAGVTQSPTHLIKTRGQQVTLRCSPKSGHDTVSWYQQALGQGPQFIFQYYEEEERQRGNFPDRFSGHQFPNYSSELNVNALLLGDSALYLCASSTTKQGAVFSEAFFGQGTRLTVV.

This chain connects TRBV10-1 to TRBJ2-2, with TRBD2 identical over 12 bases. The CDR3 runs 14 residues. CDR1 and CDR2 from the germline V gene are WNHNN and SYGVQD (reference sequence). With V trimmed by 9 bases and J by 7 bases, 6 bases remained unmatched. This CDR3 is CASGTSGYHGELFF. Here the CDR3 DNA reads TGCGCCAGTGGGACTAGCGGGTATCACGGGGAGCTGTTTTTT.

The rearrangement joins TRBV28 to TRBJ1-1; D uncertain. Germline V gene sequence: CDR1 MDHEN, CDR2 SYDVKM. Between the trimmed V and J ends, which lost 8 bases and 4 bases, there was a span of 17 bases. The CDR3 loop spans 14 amino acids. The CDR3 region is CASREARRITEAFF. The CDR3 bases are TGTGCCAGCCGAGAGGCCCGGAGAATCACTGAAGCTTTCTTT. Complete variable domain (other parts from reference TRBV28 and TRBJ1-1): DVKVTQSSRYLVKRTGEKVFLECVQDMDHENMFWYRQDPGLGLRLIYFSYDVKMKEKGDIPEGYSVSREKKERFSLILESASTNQTSMYLCASREARRITEAFFGQGTRLTVV.

The J gene is TRBJ2-7, the V gene TRBV25-1; 8 nucleotides align to TRBD2. The V gene end was trimmed by 5 bases and the J gene end by 3 bases; junction bases not matched to a gene: 9. This CDR3 has 15 residues. The germline V gene has CDR1 MGHDK and CDR2 SYGVNS. The CDR3, as DNA: TGTGCCAGCAGTCCCCTCGGGGGGGATAGCTACGAGCAGTACTTC. Translating gives CASSPLGGDSYEQYF.

The chain is built from TRBV9 and TRBJ2-5; 8 nucleotides match TRBD1. The CDR3 totals 15 residues. V shed 4 bases, J shed 2 bases, and the junction held 7 bases outside the gene matches. CDR1 and CDR2 from the germline V gene are SGDLS and YYNGEE. The CDR3: CASSTLGTGQETQYF. The CDR3 DNA reads TGTGCCAGCAGCACTCTCGGGACAGGACAAGAGACCCAGTACTTC.

The CDR3 region is CASSPQRRGTEAFF. For the CDR3, the DNA is TGTGCCAGCAGCCCTCAACGACGGGGGACTGAAGCTTTCTTT. This chain links TRBV4-2 with TRBJ1-1, with TRBD1 as a possible D gene (5 bases). CDR3 size: 14 residues. Germline assignment: CDR1 LGHNA and CDR2 YNFKEQ. V was cut by 4 bases and J by 5 bases, with 14 bases left in between.

The chain has TRBV3-1 (or the pseudogene TRBV3-2) and TRBJ2-5; 9 positions match TRBD1. This CDR3 has 18 residues. V lost 0 bases and J lost 4; bases outside the gene matches: 12. Germline lookup yields CDR1 LGHDT and CDR2 YNNKEL (reference sequence). The CDR3 DNA is TGTGCCAGCAGCCAAGATTTCCGGGGGACAGGGAAGGGAGAGACCCAGTACTTC. Protein: CASSQDFRGTGKGETQYF.

The J gene is TRBJ2-5, the V gene TRBV7-2; 7 positions agree with TRBD2. The CDR3 is 14 amino acids. CDR1 is SGHTA, CDR2 FQGNSA, per germline. The trim removed 3 bases at V and 9 bases at J, leaving 10 bases unmatched. CDR3 sequence (DNA): TGTGCCAGCAGCTTTACTAGCGCCGACGGGGCCCAGTACTTC. Protein sequence: CASSFTSADGAQYF.

This rearrangement joins TRBV11-2 to TRBJ1-2, with D possibly matching TRBD1 (5 bases). Germline V CDR1 and CDR2: SGHAT, FQNNGV. Trimming took 4 bases from V and 4 from J, leaving 10 bases between them. The CDR3 runs to 13 residues. The CDR3 sequence: CASSSGGFYGYTF. The CDR3, as DNA: TGTGCCAGCAGCTCGGGGGGTTTCTATGGCTACACCTTC.

As DNA, the CDR3 is TGTGCCAGCAGTACCCCCGGACAATCCGCTGAAGCTTTCTTT. Its protein product is CASSTPGQSAEAFF. The V call is TRBV6-5, the J call TRBJ1-1, with D possibly TRBD1 on 5 matching bases. Germline values: CDR1 MNHEY, CDR2 SVGAGI. With 5 bases removed from V and 6 bases from J, the gap between germline ends came to 16 bases. The CDR3 is made up of 14 amino acids.

This clone was seen a few times. The J gene is TRBJ1-6, the V gene TRBV6-5, with D perhaps matching TRBD1 (5 bases). The CDR3 runs to 14 residues. Germline assignment: CDR1 MNHEY and CDR2 SVGAGI. V was shortened by 2 bases and J by 6 bases, with 8 bases between the two germline ends. As DNA, the CDR3 is TGTGCCAGCAGTTACAGGACACCTAATTCACCCCTCCACTTT. This translates into CASSYRTPNSPLHF.

The genes are TRBV11-1 and TRBJ2-7, with D maybe TRBD2 (7 bases). V was cut by 1 base and J by 2 bases, with 12 bases left in between. Looked up from germline, CDR1 is SGHAT and CDR2 is FQDESV (reference sequence). This CDR3 region has 15 residues. The CDR3 nucleotides read TGTGCCAGCAGCTTAGACGCGGGGGCCCCCTACGAGCAGTACTTC. Translated, it gives CASSLDAGAPYEQYF.

The chain combines TRBV5-1 with TRBJ1-4; 10 nucleotides line up with TRBD1. The CDR3 totals 15 residues. The junction had 6 bases not matched to a gene; V was cut back by 4 bases and J by 6 bases. Germline lookup yields CDR1 SGHRS and CDR2 YFSETQ. The CDR3 DNA is TGCGCCAGCAGCAAGGACAGGGGGGAGGATGAAAAACTGTTTTTT. Amino acid sequence: CASSKDRGEDEKLFF.

The chain combines TRBV5-1 with TRBJ1-1; D call uncertain. The CDR3 totals 13 residues. CDR1 and CDR2 (germline): SGHRS, YFSETQ. Trimming took off 4 bases at V and 7 bases at J, with 14 bases between the two ends. DNA for the CDR3: TGCGCCAGCAGCGGGCGGGGTCGAGATGAAGCTTTCTTT. Amino acids: CASSGRGRDEAFF.

This chain uses TRBV7-2 with TRBJ2-5, with 11 bases that match TRBD2. The trim removed 4 bases at V and 5 bases at J, leaving 15 bases unmatched. CDR3 length: 18 amino acids. Germline V CDR1 and CDR2: SGHTA, FQGNSA. CDR3 region: CASSSAPGTSGIVETQYF. As DNA, the CDR3 is TGTGCCAGCAGCTCGGCGCCAGGGACTAGCGGAATTGTGGAGACCCAGTACTTC.

V usage is TRBV5-5 and J usage is TRBJ2-6; a possible D gene is TRBD1 (6 bases). The CDR3 is 16 residues long. The V gene lost 4 bases and the J gene lost 2 bases, with 13 bases spanning the gap. Germline V gene sequence: CDR1 SGHKS, CDR2 YYEKEE (reference sequence). The CDR3 DNA sequence: TGTGCCAGCAGCCTATATGCAGGGGCTGGGGCCAACGTCCTGACTTTC. It yields the protein CASSLYAGAGANVLTF.

The chain uses TRBV29-1 and TRBJ1-6; D is unresolved. The V end was cut by 7 bases, the J end by 7 bases, with 8 bases between. Germline V gene data show CDR1 as SQVTM and CDR2 as ANQGSEA. This CDR3 is 11 amino acids long. CDR3 DNA: TGCAGCGGGGAGATGAATTCACCCCTCCACTTT. Translation gives CSGEMNSPLHF.